This T cell receptor (beta chain) was sequenced for a study of early T cells in non-severe SARS-CoV-2 infection (dated by TCRdb to about 2021). For context, the study as a whole: Bulk RNA from unsorted whole blood was used for TCR sequencing, so alpha and beta chains could not be paired. General conclusions and limits of the study: Matching against VDJdb was skewed toward anti-spike CD8 responses, likely underestimated virus-specific expansions, and missed private and CD4 specificities.

This was a case-control study nested in a cohort of healthcare workers in London, UK, who had nasopharyngeal swab PCR tests and blood samples taken every week. Healthcare workers were recruited during the week of the UK lockdown, between 23 and 31 March 2020, and followed weekly for up to 16 weeks. The library relied on 5' RACE. For sequencing, a NextSeq 500 was employed. The TCR library protocol attached unique molecular identifiers to individual cDNA molecules to correct for sequencing error and PCR bias. Both TCR alpha and beta chains were sequenced, and tight co-correlation was observed between alpha and beta sequence abundances in each sample. The paper's processing steps were these. V gene, J gene and CDR3 annotation of TCR sequences was performed with Decombinator V4. TCRs were defined as expanded if a significant change between any two time points was detected under a Poisson model with p below 0.0001. TCR abundances were normalised to the total number of TCRs sequenced in each sample and reported as counts per million. MAIT TCRs were defined by TRAV1-2 paired with TRAJ12, TRAJ20 or TRAJ33, and iNKT TCRs by TRAV10 paired with TRAJ18. VDJdb, accessed on 1 November 2021, was searched for TCRs annotated for CMV, EBV and SARS-CoV-2, and TCRs annotated for more than one antigen were excluded. Through fastp at Q25 and MiXCR, TCRdb rebuilt clones from the public reads, retaining in-frame beta chains. Each CDR3 protein gets just one entry, which takes the most common genes and DNA from the rows behind it. The V and J calls come from TCRdb's annotation, not from the publication. This sample holds approximately 35,000 distinct CDR3 sequences; approximately 6.9% were observed only once. The ten most abundant clones make up about 4% of the sample.

V is cut by 0 bases and J by 4 bases, and the space between the germline ends is 7 bases. CDR1 is given as SQVTM and CDR2 as ANQGSEA, both from the germline V gene. The CDR3, from cysteine to phenylalanine, totals 12 residues. The retained sequence is limited to the CDR3, 36 bases, with the frame set at the first base. Turning to this clonotype: Its antigen is currently not known. The record has no base qualities; no much larger clone is one base away.

The sequence came from an adult who was a healthcare worker with PCR-confirmed SARS-CoV-2 infection or an uninfected control (not recorded which). What was sequenced was whole blood. Rearrangement joined TRBV29-1 to TRBJ2-7, with no D gene named confidently. The nucleotide sequence reads TGCAGCGTTGAAGATAGCCCTTACGAGCAGTACTTC. This is translated as CSVEDSPYEQYF.